This entry is about one TCR beta chain. Its target is unknown. The sample belongs to a study of T cells in localized non-small cell lung cancer. Study findings and constraints: Among the top 100 tumor clones, a median around 62 appeared in adjacent lung.

Data came from immunoSEQ multiplex PCR; TCRdb stores just in-frame clones and leaves some out. The sample contains tens of thousands of clones, 82% of which appear only once. Germline V gene lookup returns CDR1 ENHRY and CDR2 SYGVKD. V lost 6 bases to trimming and J lost 4 bases; unmatched junction nucleotides: 9. The CDR3 contains 15 residues. This material consisted of peripheral blood, taken before any cancer treatment. The V and J genes are TRBV10-3 and TRBJ1-3; 7 nucleotides line up with TRBD1. The sequence was collected from a woman aged 40-75 years with stage I lung adenocarcinoma. The CDR3 sequence: CAISDPGQLGNTIYF. Here the CDR3 DNA reads TGTGCCATCAGCGATCCGGGACAGCTAGGAAACACCATATATTTT.